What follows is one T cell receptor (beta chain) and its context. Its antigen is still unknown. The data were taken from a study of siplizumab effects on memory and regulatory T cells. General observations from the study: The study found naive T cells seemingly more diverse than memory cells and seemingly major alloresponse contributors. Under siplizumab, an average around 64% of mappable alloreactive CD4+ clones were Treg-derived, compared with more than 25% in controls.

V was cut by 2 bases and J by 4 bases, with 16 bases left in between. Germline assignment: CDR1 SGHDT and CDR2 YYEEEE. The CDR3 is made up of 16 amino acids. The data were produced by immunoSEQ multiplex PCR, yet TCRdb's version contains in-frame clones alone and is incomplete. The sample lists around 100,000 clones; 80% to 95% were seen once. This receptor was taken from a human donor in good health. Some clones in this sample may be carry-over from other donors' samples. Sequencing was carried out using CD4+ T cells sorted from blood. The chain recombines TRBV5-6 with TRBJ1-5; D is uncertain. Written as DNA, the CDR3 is TGTGCCAGCAGCTTAGGCGCAAATCGACCTAATCAGCCCCAGCATTTT. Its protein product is CASSLGANRPNQPQHF.